This record looks at one T cell receptor beta chain sequence and its context. Its specificity is unknown. These data originate in a study of T cell responses to AZD1222 COVID-19 vaccine. The study's findings and limits: The study identified only five or six AZD1222 recipients as seropositive at baseline.

Germline CDR1 is LNHDA and CDR2 is SQIVND (reference sequence). This CDR3 is 13 amino acids long. V lost 7 bases to trimming and J lost 6 bases, with 12 bases between them. The method was immunoSEQ multiplex PCR; TCRdb's version includes in-frame clones alone and lacks a portion of them. The sample yields about 28,000 clones, approximately 78% seen once. This clonotype originated in an adult in good health. This material consisted of peripheral blood, taken on day 0 of AZD1222 vaccination. The genes are TRBV19 and TRBJ1-4; D is perhaps TRBD1 (6 bases). For the CDR3, the DNA is TGTGCCAGTAACAGGGTGAGGGATGAAAAACTGTTTTTT. Its translation is CASNRVRDEKLFF. The variable domain in full, with the rest retrieved from reference TRBV19 and TRBJ1-4, is DGGITQSPKYLFRKEGQNVTLSCEQNLNHDAMYWYRQDPGQGLRLIYYSQIVNDFQKGDIAEGYSVSREKKESFPLTVTSAQKNPTAFYLCASNRVRDEKLFFGSGTQLSVL.